This TCR beta chain is drawn from a study of control samples from healthy donors and cancer patients. Trimming took 7 bases from V and 10 from J; bases not matched to a gene: 13. The CDR3 extends over 15 amino acids. The germline gives CDR1 MDHEN, CDR2 SYDVKM. The table came from immunoSEQ multiplex PCR; TCRdb's copy has only in-frame clones and leaves some out. The sample's table shows about 200,000 clones. The chain joins TRBV28 to TRBJ2-1; 10 nucleotides line up with TRBD2. The TCR was taken from a woman aged 30 to 39 in good health. Sequenced input: blood. The CDR3 DNA is TGTGCCAGCAAGAGGTTTGCTAGCGGGGGTTTCGAGCAGTTCTTC. Protein sequence: CASKRFASGGFEQFF.